This T cell receptor beta chain comes out of a study of identical twins. General study findings and limits: Abundant beta clonotypes from cord blood had fewer insertions, unlike memory repertoires, which showed none.

The CDR3 runs to 15 residues. Trimming removed 1 base from V and 4 bases from J, with 13 bases in between. CDR1 SEHNR and CDR2 FQNEAQ come from the germline V gene (reference sequence). Using its own MiXCR run on the 5' RACE reads, TCRdb lists one record per CDR3 protein. The sample records a few hundred thousand distinct CDR3 sequences, roughly 10% being singletons. On this clonotype: As yet, its antigen is unknown.

These data were likewise used in another study, on yellow fever vaccine responses in identical twins. That report adds: Twins showed a vaccine T cell response that reportedly seemed partly convergent, partly personalized.

The receptor comes from a woman aged 18-29 years in good health. Sample: CD8+ T cells sorted from blood. V usage is TRBV7-9 and J usage is TRBJ2-5, with D uncertain. This CDR3 is CASSLVGSVPETQYF. CDR3 bases: TGTGCCAGCAGCTTAGTAGGGTCGGTGCCAGAGACCCAGTACTTC.